These T cell receptor beta chains were read from a single sample in a study. TCRdb passed the 5' RACE reads through MiXCR, listing each CDR3 protein once. In the table there are approximately 47,000 distinct CDR3 sequences, 28% of which are singletons. Material for sequencing was naive CD4+ T cells sorted from blood. The receptors here all came from a female donor with breast cancer. Each CDR3 is given without its conserved first and last residue. The D gene is left open where the match is weak.

V gene: TRBV5-1
CDR3 length: 11
D gene: NA
CDR3 protein: ASSPASYETQY

V gene: TRBV20-1
CDR3 length: 13
D gene: TRBD1
CDR3 protein: SAITGGRGNTEAF

V gene: TRBV4-1
CDR3 length: 14
D gene: NA
CDR3 protein: ASSRSMISRDYEQY

V gene: TRBV7-3
CDR3 length: 12
D gene: TRBD1
CDR3 protein: ASSLTSGGTEAF

V gene: TRBV7-9
CDR3 length: 11
D gene: NA
CDR3 protein: ASSWTQNTEAF

V gene: TRBV10-3
CDR3 length: 12
D gene: TRBD2
CDR3 protein: AISQGGRAHEQY

V gene: TRBV5-1
CDR3 length: 14
D gene: TRBD2
CDR3 protein: ASSTSTSGIPETQY

V gene: TRBV6-2/TRBV6-3
CDR3 length: 13
D gene: TRBD2
CDR3 protein: ASSAISGSDSEQF

V gene: TRBV20-1
CDR3 length: 11
D gene: NA
CDR3 protein: SASMDQNNEQF

V gene: TRBV12-3/TRBV12-4
CDR3 length: 15
D gene: NA
CDR3 protein: ASTRRGGQPYNSPLH

V gene: TRBV7-2
CDR3 length: 12
D gene: NA
CDR3 protein: ASSFLSSTDTQY

V gene: TRBV20-1
CDR3 length: 12
D gene: NA
CDR3 protein: SASSASDNEKLF

V gene: TRBV20-1
CDR3 length: 11
D gene: NA
CDR3 protein: SAGGLQHNEQF

V gene: TRBV4-1
CDR3 length: 12
D gene: NA
CDR3 protein: ASSHDSWADTQY

V gene: TRBV10-3
CDR3 length: 14
D gene: NA
CDR3 protein: AISESQRRGANVLT

V gene: TRBV2
CDR3 length: 10
D gene: NA
CDR3 protein: ASIKDFYEQY

V gene: TRBV12-3/TRBV12-4
CDR3 length: 13
D gene: TRBD1
CDR3 protein: ASIPNRQGAYGYT

V gene: TRBV20-1
CDR3 length: 14
D gene: TRBD1
CDR3 protein: SARNTGGPSYNEQF

V gene: TRBV12-3/TRBV12-4
CDR3 length: 12
D gene: TRBD2
CDR3 protein: ASSTRTLAGTQY

V gene: TRBV20-1
CDR3 length: 11
D gene: NA
CDR3 protein: SAGRGAENEQF

V gene: TRBV6-5
CDR3 length: 14
D gene: TRBD1
CDR3 protein: ASSQGGLGANQPQH

V gene: TRBV12-3/TRBV12-4
CDR3 length: 13
D gene: NA
CDR3 protein: ASSWTADDNSPLH

V gene: TRBV5-1
CDR3 length: 12
D gene: NA
CDR3 protein: ASSLEAGKETQY

V gene: TRBV3-1
CDR3 length: 12
D gene: NA
CDR3 protein: ASSRVGGYYEQY

V gene: TRBV4-2
CDR3 length: 13
D gene: NA
CDR3 protein: ASSQDPQLNEKLF

V gene: TRBV5-1
CDR3 length: 12
D gene: NA
CDR3 protein: ASSLEPSSDTQY

V gene: TRBV12-3/TRBV12-4
CDR3 length: 14
D gene: NA
CDR3 protein: ASSFGRRRGGYGYT

V gene: TRBV4-2
CDR3 length: 14
D gene: NA
CDR3 protein: ASSQGKGEGTDTQY

V gene: TRBV6-2/TRBV6-3
CDR3 length: 13
D gene: TRBD1
CDR3 protein: ASSLTRTGGNEQF

V gene: TRBV6-1
CDR3 length: 12
D gene: TRBD1
CDR3 protein: ATSQGGLDQPQH

V gene: TRBV10-3
CDR3 length: 11
D gene: NA
CDR3 protein: AVRDGDTDTQY

V gene: TRBV5-6
CDR3 length: 14
D gene: NA
CDR3 protein: ASSSGGLATNEKLL

V gene: TRBV4-1
CDR3 length: 14
D gene: NA
CDR3 protein: ASSHPPGRSYNEQF

V gene: TRBV20-1
CDR3 length: 12
D gene: NA
CDR3 protein: SAREGSLNTEAF

V gene: TRBV6-2/TRBV6-3
CDR3 length: 13
D gene: NA
CDR3 protein: ASTLVFSYNSPLH

V gene: TRBV7-2
CDR3 length: 14
D gene: TRBD1
CDR3 protein: ASSLGTGTGANVLT

V gene: TRBV18
CDR3 length: 11
D gene: NA
CDR3 protein: ASSGTHQETQY

V gene: TRBV5-1
CDR3 length: 14
D gene: TRBD1
CDR3 protein: ASSLLAGGELGEQF

V gene: TRBV6-1
CDR3 length: 12
D gene: NA
CDR3 protein: ASSESGVTDTQY

V gene: TRBV27
CDR3 length: 11
D gene: TRBD1
CDR3 protein: ALLQGCSSPLH

V gene: TRBV9
CDR3 length: 12
D gene: NA
CDR3 protein: ASSKPSGANVLT

V gene: TRBV20-1
CDR3 length: 11
D gene: NA
CDR3 protein: SARVPLGQPQH

V gene: TRBV12-3/TRBV12-4
CDR3 length: 12
D gene: TRBD2
CDR3 protein: ASSSGLTLYEQY

V gene: TRBV6-1
CDR3 length: 14
D gene: NA
CDR3 protein: ASGESSGSSTDTQY

V gene: TRBV7-3
CDR3 length: 15
D gene: TRBD1
CDR3 protein: ASSSTLVGGDTGELF

V gene: TRBV5-1
CDR3 length: 13
D gene: TRBD1
CDR3 protein: ASSWDGTDNQPQH

V gene: TRBV12-3/TRBV12-4
CDR3 length: 14
D gene: TRBD1
CDR3 protein: ASTPGQGVAKTIQY

V gene: TRBV25-1
CDR3 length: 12
D gene: NA
CDR3 protein: ASSEYGRNYGYT